This T cell receptor beta chain derives from a study of cytomegalovirus exposure and HLA in healthy donors. Study-wide findings and caveats: It was likely that a cluster of highly shared sequence variants was a sequencing artifact. When a later analysis was performed, an Asian-associated ancestry cluster reportedly had fewer N-insertions than the approximately 680-donor mean.

This PCR relied on a set of 60 Vbeta primers and 13 Jbeta primers. The method was immunoSEQ multiplex PCR; TCRdb's version includes in-frame clones alone and lacks a portion of them. The table records approximately 100,000 clones, around 79% of them present only once. With regard to this clone: Its antigen is as yet unknown.

Sequencing was done on a sample of PBMCs. The sequence came from a woman aged 40-49 years in good health and CMV-seronegative.

The CDR3 sequence: CASSYTNSNSPLHF. The CDR3 DNA reads TGTGCCAGCAGTTACACCAACAGTAATTCACCCCTCCACTTT. The chain carries TRBV6-5 and TRBJ1-6; D is undetermined. The length of the CDR3 is 14 residues. Germline V gives CDR1 MNHEY, CDR2 SVGAGI. V lost 2 bases and J lost 6, with 8 bases in between.